These 25 T cell receptor beta chains originate from one sample sequenced in a study of blood T cell repertoires in COVID-19. Method: immunoSEQ multiplex PCR; TCRdb's copy keeps in-frame clones and lacks some. The data show roughly 410,000 clones, around 91% seen once. Material: peripheral blood. The receptors shown here come from a woman aged 40 to 50 with COVID-19, enrolled during active disease.

V usage is TRBV27 and J usage is TRBJ2-3; tentatively, D is TRBD2 (6 bases). CDR3 length equals 15 residues. The V and J ends lost 7 bases and 4 bases respectively, with 18 bases between them. Germline V gene sequence: CDR1 MNHEY, CDR2 SMNVEV (reference sequence). This CDR3 is CASTMGGGRADTQYF. CDR3 nucleotides: TGTGCCAGCACCATGGGGGGAGGTCGGGCAGATACGCAGTATTTT.

The J gene is TRBJ2-5, the V gene TRBV14, with 11 positions matching TRBD2. This CDR3 region has 16 residues. J was trimmed by 1 base and V by 5 bases; bases with no gene match: 6. Germline values: CDR1 SGHDN, CDR2 FVKESK. Here the CDR3 reads CASSNLGLAVQETQYF. DNA for the CDR3: TGTGCCAGCAGCAACCTGGGACTAGCGGTCCAAGAGACCCAGTACTTC.

The rearrangement uses TRBV21-1 and TRBJ2-2; the table assigns TRBD2, which was not confirmed against the DNA. TRBV21-1 is flagged as a pseudogene. The CDR3 is made up of 14 amino acids. In DNA form, the CDR3 reads TGTGCCAGCAGCAAAAGTAGAGGAGACGGGGAGCTGTTTTTT. This sequence encodes CASSKSRGDGELFF.

This clone was recorded once. The chain employs TRBV4-3 and TRBJ2-1, with TRBD2 matching 7 bases. This CDR3 region has 15 residues. Looked up from germline, CDR1 is LGHNA and CDR2 is YSLEER. V lost 1 base, J lost 2 bases, and 2 bases stayed unmatched. DNA of the CDR3: TGCGCCAGCAGCCAAGGGGGGGGAGCCTACAATGAGCAGTTCTTC. Translation: CASSQGGGAYNEQFF.

This clone appeared a single time. V and J are TRBV27 and TRBJ1-2; the D gene is possibly TRBD1 (6 bases). Germline V gene sequence: CDR1 MNHEY, CDR2 SMNVEV (reference sequence). This CDR3 is built from 13 residues. The V end lost 3 bases, the J end lost 8 bases, and 13 bases lay between the germline ends. Here the CDR3 reads CASSFLQGGGYTF. The CDR3 DNA follows: TGTGCCAGCAGTTTTTTACAGGGCGGGGGCTACACCTTC.

This chain links TRBV30 with TRBJ2-2; 10 nucleotides match TRBD1. Germline CDR1 and CDR2: GTSNPN and SVGIG (reference sequence). This CDR3 is 14 amino acids long. Losses at the gene ends were 3 bases for V and 6 bases for J; bases not matched to a gene: 4. Written as DNA, the CDR3 is TGTGCCTGGAGCGTAGACAGGGGGCCCGGGGAGCTGTTTTTT. Translated: CAWSVDRGPGELFF.

V and J are TRBV10-3 and TRBJ2-3; 7 positions match TRBD1. Germline CDR1 reads ENHRY; CDR2 reads SYGVKD. This CDR3 is 16 amino acids long. V shed 5 bases and J 2 bases; nucleotides not matched to a gene: 10. The CDR3 region has the DNA TGTGCCATCAGTACAGACAGGGAACGGACCACAGATACGCAGTATTTT. Translation gives CAISTDRERTTDTQYF.

This clone is a singleton in its sample. The chain combines TRBV4-2 with TRBJ2-5; D ambiguous. The V and J ends lost 4 bases and 2 bases respectively, with 8 bases between them. The CDR3 is made up of 13 amino acids. CDR1 is LGHNA and CDR2 is YNFKEQ in the germline V gene. Written as DNA, the CDR3 is TGTGCCAGCAGCCGCCAGAGGCAAGAGACCCAGTACTTC. Translated, it gives CASSRQRQETQYF.

The genes are TRBV28 and TRBJ2-3; D is perhaps TRBD1 (6 bases). Between the trimmed V and J ends, which lost 8 bases and 4 bases, there was a span of 10 bases. Looked up from germline, CDR1 is MDHEN and CDR2 is SYDVKM. This CDR3 has 12 residues. The CDR3 sequence: CASGQGPDTQYF. CDR3 DNA: TGTGCCAGCGGGCAGGGGCCAGATACGCAGTATTTT.

This chain joins TRBV7-2 and TRBJ2-2, with TRBD2 matching 10 bases. The V gene's germline CDR1 is SGHTA and CDR2 FQGNSA. The CDR3 totals 15 residues. After removal of 5 bases from V and 7 bases from J, the junction contained 7 bases not matched to a gene. In nucleotides, the CDR3 is TGTGCCAGCAGCCCTCTAGCGGGAGTTGACGGGGAGCTGTTTTTT. Amino acid sequence: CASSPLAGVDGELFF.

This clone was seen only once. The chain combines TRBV29-1 with TRBJ2-2, with 13 bases identical to TRBD2. The junction had 9 bases not matched to a gene; V was cut back by 4 bases and J by 4 bases. The CDR3 has 17 residues. Germline loops: CDR1 SQVTM, CDR2 ANQGSEA. This CDR3 reads CSVAGSGLAGSTGELFF. Written as DNA, the CDR3 is TGCAGCGTTGCGGGATCGGGACTAGCGGGATCCACCGGGGAGCTGTTTTTT.

The chain joins TRBV29-1 to TRBJ1-1; TRBD1 matches at 8 bases. CDR3 length: 16 amino acids. Germline loops: CDR1 SQVTM, CDR2 ANQGSEA. Trimming cost V 4 bases and J 0 bases; bases outside gene matches: 10. CDR3 sequence reads: CSVVGKGQGLNTEAFF. CDR3 DNA sequence: TGCAGCGTTGTAGGGAAAGGACAGGGATTGAACACTGAAGCTTTCTTT.

The chain uses TRBV4-1 and TRBJ1-4, with 7 bases fitting TRBD1. After removal of 4 bases from V and 8 bases from J, the junction contained 7 bases not matched to a gene. Germline V CDR1 and CDR2: MGHRA, YSYEKL. The CDR3 is 14 residues long. The DNA of the CDR3 is TGCGCCAGCAGCCTAACAGGGGTGAGAGAAAAACTGTTTTTT. Translating gives CASSLTGVREKLFF.

The rearrangement links TRBV28 to TRBJ2-1; weak D call: TRBD2 (6 bases). The V gene's germline CDR1 is MDHEN and CDR2 SYDVKM. Trimming took off 9 bases at V and 6 bases at J, with 15 bases between the two ends. CDR3 length: 13 amino acids. CDR3: CASIFGGTNEQFF. The DNA of the CDR3 is TGTGCCAGTATTTTCGGAGGGACCAATGAGCAGTTCTTC.

The chain couples TRBV7-2 to TRBJ2-5; tentatively, D is TRBD1 (6 bases). Germline V gives CDR1 SGHTA, CDR2 FQGNSA. CDR3 length equals 15 residues. Trimming took 2 bases from V and 10 from J, leaving 20 bases between them. This CDR3 reads CASSLNFTGPLVQYF. In DNA form, the CDR3 reads TGTGCCAGCAGCTTAAATTTTACAGGGCCCCTGGTCCAGTACTTC.

The chain couples TRBV3-1 (or the pseudogene TRBV3-2) to TRBJ2-4, with TRBD2 matching over 7 bases. The CDR3 length is 17 residues. Trimming cost V 1 base and J 0 bases; bases outside gene matches: 6. Germline loops: CDR1 LGHDT, CDR2 YNNKEL (reference sequence). The CDR3 reads CASSQGEGRLAKNIQYF. Written as DNA, the CDR3 is TGTGCCAGCAGCCAAGGGGAGGGGCGACTAGCCAAAAACATTCAGTACTTC.

The V call is TRBV18, the J call TRBJ2-2; a possible D gene is TRBD2 (6 bases). CDR1 and CDR2 (germline): KGHSH, LQKENI. V lost 3 bases to trimming and J lost 3 bases, with 11 bases between them. The CDR3 contains 15 residues. As DNA, the CDR3 is TGTGCCAGCTCACCGGTGGGACTGTACACCGGGGAGCTGTTTTTT. Its protein product is CASSPVGLYTGELFF.

Only a few counts were recorded for this clone. This rearrangement joins TRBV2 to TRBJ1-2; D might be TRBD1 (6 bases). The CDR3 loop spans 13 amino acids. Germline values: CDR1 SNHLY, CDR2 FYNNEI. Deletions cut 7 bases from V and 0 bases from J, with 9 bases between. The CDR3 reads CASTDSPNYGYTF. CDR3 nucleotides: TGTGCCAGCACGGACAGTCCTAACTATGGCTACACCTTC.

This rearrangement joins TRBV18 to TRBJ1-4; the D gene is possibly TRBD1 (6 bases). The germline gives CDR1 KGHSH, CDR2 LQKENI. The CDR3 totals 14 residues. Trimming cost V 5 bases and J 3 bases, with 10 bases left between them. CDR3 loop: CASSETGSNEKLFF. The CDR3 coding sequence is TGTGCCAGCTCAGAGACAGGATCTAATGAAAAACTGTTTTTT.

The chain is built from TRBV7-9 and TRBJ2-1; 12 positions agree with TRBD2. The V and J ends lost 4 bases and 8 bases, in that order; junction bases with no gene match: 15. CDR1 and CDR2 from the germline V gene are SEHNR and FQNEAQ (reference sequence). The CDR3 contains 18 residues. The CDR3 reads CASSSQNSLAGGLDEQFF. In DNA form, the CDR3 reads TGTGCCAGCAGCTCTCAGAATTCTCTAGCGGGGGGGCTTGATGAGCAGTTCTTC.

The rearrangement uses TRBV19 and TRBJ1-1; D gene unclear. The CDR3 consists of 12 residues. Germline assignment: CDR1 LNHDA and CDR2 SQIVND (reference sequence). Trimming took off 6 bases at V and 5 bases at J, with 10 bases between the two ends. In DNA form, the CDR3 reads TGTGCCAGTAGCCCCCGGAGGACTGAAGCTTTCTTT. Residues: CASSPRRTEAFF.

The V and J genes are TRBV7-9 and TRBJ1-2, with TRBD1 matching 7 bases. Unmatched junction bases numbered 10, after V lost 5 bases and J lost 1 base. The germline V gene has CDR1 SEHNR and CDR2 FQNEAQ (reference sequence). CDR3 length: 16 residues. The CDR3 region is CASSLPGTENNYGYTF. Written as DNA, the CDR3 is TGTGCCAGCAGCCTCCCCGGGACAGAGAATAACTATGGCTACACCTTC.

This chain links TRBV28 with TRBJ1-6, with 8 bases matching TRBD1. With V trimmed by 6 bases and J by 6 bases, 7 bases remained unmatched. Germline V lookup: CDR1 MDHEN, CDR2 SYDVKM. The CDR3 loop spans 15 amino acids. CDR3 amino acids: CASRNQGAGNSPLHF. CDR3 nucleotide sequence: TGTGCCAGCAGAAATCAGGGGGCAGGTAATTCACCCCTCCACTTT.

This rearrangement joins TRBV7-9 to TRBJ1-5; a weak D match, TRBD1 (6 bases). CDR1 and CDR2 from the germline V gene are SEHNR and FQNEAQ (reference sequence). The CDR3 loop spans 13 amino acids. Deletions cut 8 bases from V and 4 bases from J, with 12 bases between. In DNA form, the CDR3 reads TGTGCCAGCGGAGACAGGTCGAATCAGCCCCAGCATTTT. This encodes CASGDRSNQPQHF. Supplemented by reference TRBV7-9 and TRBJ1-5, the full variable domain reads DTGVSQNPRHKITKRGQNVTFRCDPISEHNRLYWYRQTLGQGPEFLTYFQNEAQLEKSRLLSDRFSAERPKGSFSTLEIQRTEQGDSAMYLCASGDRSNQPQHFGDGTRLSIL.

V usage is TRBV4-1 and J usage is TRBJ2-7; D uncertain. The CDR3 has 14 amino acids. The V end was cut by 1 base, the J end by 1 base, with 8 bases between. CDR1 is MGHRA, CDR2 YSYEKL, per germline. As DNA, the CDR3 is TGCGCCAGCAGCCAAGGCGCAGGTTCCTACGAGCAGTACTTC. It specifies CASSQGAGSYEQYF.